These T cell receptor beta chains were read from a single sample in a study of persistence of HIV-infected CD4 T cells. TCRdb's copy holds only in-frame clones and misses some; the assay was immunoSEQ multiplex PCR. Of 40,000 to 45,000 clones in the sample, around 90% were seen once. No antigens are known for them. The material was CD4+ T cells sorted from PBMCs after roughly 20-hour stimulation, obtained from a patient who received antiretroviral therapy. These receptor sequences come from an adult man with HIV who was CMV-seropositive. Both conserved end residues are part of each CDR3. Fields, in order: J gene, D gene, clone size, V gene, CDR3 length, CDR3 DNA, CDR3 protein. The D gene is left open where the match is weak. A row's size may be missing; if present it is once, few, many or a size class.

J gene: TRBJ2-3
D gene: -
clone size: -
V gene: TRBV18
CDR3 length: 13
CDR3 DNA: TGTGCCAGCTCCAAGGGGAGCACAGATACGCAGTATTTT
CDR3 protein: CASSKGSTDTQYF

J gene: TRBJ1-1
D gene: -
clone size: -
V gene: TRBV20-1
CDR3 length: 10
CDR3 DNA: TGCCTGGCGGGAGACGCTGAAGCTTTCTTT
CDR3 protein: CLAGDAEAFF

J gene: TRBJ1-1
D gene: -
clone size: -
V gene: TRBV6-4
CDR3 length: 14
CDR3 DNA: TGTGCCAGCAGTGTCAGGGGTGGGAACACTGAAGCTTTCTTT
CDR3 protein: CASSVRGGNTEAFF

J gene: TRBJ2-7
D gene: -
clone size: few
V gene: TRBV7-3
CDR3 length: 14
CDR3 DNA: TGTGCCAGCAGCTTAAACGTCGGTTTCGCCGAGCAGTACTTC
CDR3 protein: CASSLNVGFAEQYF

J gene: TRBJ2-7
D gene: -
clone size: -
V gene: TRBV19
CDR3 length: 13
CDR3 DNA: TGTGCCAGTAGTATTTCCGTCCTCTACGAGCAGTACTTC
CDR3 protein: CASSISVLYEQYF

J gene: TRBJ2-2
D gene: -
clone size: -
V gene: TRBV7-6
CDR3 length: 13
CDR3 DNA: TGTGCCAGCGGGGACGGGGGCACCGGGGAGCTGTTTTTT
CDR3 protein: CASGDGGTGELFF

J gene: TRBJ1-2
D gene: TRBD1
clone size: -
V gene: TRBV6-5
CDR3 length: 13
CDR3 DNA: TGTGCCAGCAGTTACCCTAACAGGGGAGGCTACACCTTC
CDR3 protein: CASSYPNRGGYTF

J gene: TRBJ1-4
D gene: -
clone size: -
V gene: TRBV9
CDR3 length: 15
CDR3 DNA: TGTGCCAGCAGCCTTAGAGGGGAGGAGGATGAAAAACTGTTTTTT
CDR3 protein: CASSLRGEEDEKLFF

J gene: TRBJ1-6
D gene: TRBD1
clone size: -
V gene: TRBV5-4
CDR3 length: 14
CDR3 DNA: TGTGCCAGCAGCTTGGAGGGGGCAAATAGGCCCCTCCACTTT
CDR3 protein: CASSLEGANRPLHF

J gene: TRBJ1-6
D gene: TRBD1
clone size: -
V gene: TRBV15
CDR3 length: 14
CDR3 DNA: TGTGCCACCAGCACTAGACAGGGGGATTCACCCCTCCACTTT
CDR3 protein: CATSTRQGDSPLHF

J gene: TRBJ1-4
D gene: TRBD1
clone size: -
V gene: TRBV7-9
CDR3 length: 15
CDR3 DNA: TGTGCCAGCAGCTTCACGACAGGGGGGAATGAAAAACTGTTTTTT
CDR3 protein: CASSFTTGGNEKLFF

J gene: TRBJ2-7
D gene: TRBD2
clone size: once
V gene: TRBV6-6
CDR3 length: 14
CDR3 DNA: TGTGCCAGCAGCCAACTTGGGGGGGGGTTCGAGCAGTACTTC
CDR3 protein: CASSQLGGGFEQYF